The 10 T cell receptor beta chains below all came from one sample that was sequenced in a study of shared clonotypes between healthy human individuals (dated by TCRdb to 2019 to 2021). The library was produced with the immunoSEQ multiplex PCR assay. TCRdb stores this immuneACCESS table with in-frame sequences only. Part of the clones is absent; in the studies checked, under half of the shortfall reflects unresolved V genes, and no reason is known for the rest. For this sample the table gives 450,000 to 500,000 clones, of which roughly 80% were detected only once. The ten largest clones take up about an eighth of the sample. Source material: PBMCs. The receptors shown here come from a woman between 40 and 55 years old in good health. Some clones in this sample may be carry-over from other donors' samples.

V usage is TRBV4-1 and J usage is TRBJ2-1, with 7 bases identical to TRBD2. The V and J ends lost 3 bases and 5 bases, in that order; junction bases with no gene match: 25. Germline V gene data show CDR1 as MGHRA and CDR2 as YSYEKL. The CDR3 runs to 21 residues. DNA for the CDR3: TGCGCCAGCAGCCATATAACACGGGGGACTAACCGGGGATTCGACCACAATGAGCAGTTCTTC. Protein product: CASSHITRGTNRGFDHNEQFF.

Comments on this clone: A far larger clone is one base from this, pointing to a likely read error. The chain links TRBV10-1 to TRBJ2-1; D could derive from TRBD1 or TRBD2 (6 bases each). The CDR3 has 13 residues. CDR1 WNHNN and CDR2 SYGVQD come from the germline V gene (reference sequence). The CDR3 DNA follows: TGCGCCAGCAGTGAAGGGGGGTACAATGAGCAGCTCTTC. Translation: CASSEGGYNEQLF.

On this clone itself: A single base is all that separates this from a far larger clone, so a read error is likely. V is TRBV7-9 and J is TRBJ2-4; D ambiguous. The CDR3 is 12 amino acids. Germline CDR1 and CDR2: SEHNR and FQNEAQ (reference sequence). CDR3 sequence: CASSLDADIKYF. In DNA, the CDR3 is TGTGCCAGCAGCTTAGATGCAGACATTAAGTACTTC.

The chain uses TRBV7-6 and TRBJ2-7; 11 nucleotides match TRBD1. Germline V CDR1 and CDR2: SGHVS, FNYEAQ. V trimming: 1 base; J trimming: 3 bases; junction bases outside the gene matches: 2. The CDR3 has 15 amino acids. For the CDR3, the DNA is TGTGCCAGCAGCTTAGTGGACAGGGGGCGCTACGAGCAGTACTTC. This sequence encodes CASSLVDRGRYEQYF.

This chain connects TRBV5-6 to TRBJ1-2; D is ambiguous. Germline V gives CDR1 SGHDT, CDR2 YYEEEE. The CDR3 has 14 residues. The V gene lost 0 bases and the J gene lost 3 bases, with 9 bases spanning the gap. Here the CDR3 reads CASSLDRRDYGYTF. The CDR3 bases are TGTGCCAGCAGCTTGGACAGAAGGGACTATGGCTACACCTTC.

CDR3 nucleotide sequence: TGTGCCAGCTCCCCGGGACTAGCGGGAATCGGGGAGCTGTTTTTT. Translation: CASSPGLAGIGELFF. This chain links TRBV28 with TRBJ2-2, with 13 bases matching TRBD2. The CDR3 totals 15 residues. Germline assignment: CDR1 MDHEN and CDR2 SYDVKM. The V segment lost 8 bases and the J segment 7 bases; nucleotides outside the gene matches: 7. The full variable domain, with the rest looked up from reference TRBV28 and TRBJ2-2, is DVKVTQSSRYLVKRTGEKVFLECVQDMDHENMFWYRQDPGLGLRLIYFSYDVKMKEKGDIPEGYSVSREKKERFSLILESASTNQTSMYLCASSPGLAGIGELFFGEGSRLTVL.

CDR3 in DNA: TGTGCCTGGAAGGGCGTAAACTCCTACAATGAGCAGTTCTTC. Residues: CAWKGVNSYNEQFF. V and J are TRBV30 and TRBJ2-1; D not certain. The CDR3 is made up of 14 amino acids. Germline lookup yields CDR1 GTSNPN and CDR2 SVGIG (reference sequence). The germline V and J ends were trimmed by 4 bases and 0 bases, with 10 bases remaining between them.

The CDR3 DNA reads TGCGCCAGCAGTCCTAGCGACACCGGGGAGCTGTTTTTT. It specifies CASSPSDTGELFF. The chain has TRBV10-1 and TRBJ2-2; maybe TRBD2 (6 bases). The CDR3 runs to 13 residues. V was shortened by 5 bases and J by 3 bases, with 7 bases between the two germline ends. Germline assignment: CDR1 WNHNN and CDR2 SYGVQD (reference sequence).

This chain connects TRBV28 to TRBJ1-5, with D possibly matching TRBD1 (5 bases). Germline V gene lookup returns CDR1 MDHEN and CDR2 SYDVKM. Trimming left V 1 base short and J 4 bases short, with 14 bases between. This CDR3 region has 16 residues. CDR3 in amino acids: CASSLSVGAENQPQHF. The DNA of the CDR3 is TGTGCCAGCAGTTTATCGGTCGGGGCGGAAAATCAGCCCCAGCATTTT.

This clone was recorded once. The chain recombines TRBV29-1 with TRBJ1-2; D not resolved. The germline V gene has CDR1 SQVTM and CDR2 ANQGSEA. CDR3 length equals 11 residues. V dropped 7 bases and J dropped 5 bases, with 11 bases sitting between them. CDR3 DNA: TGCAGCGCCCGGGCCGAGTATGGCTACACCTTC. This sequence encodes CSARAEYGYTF.